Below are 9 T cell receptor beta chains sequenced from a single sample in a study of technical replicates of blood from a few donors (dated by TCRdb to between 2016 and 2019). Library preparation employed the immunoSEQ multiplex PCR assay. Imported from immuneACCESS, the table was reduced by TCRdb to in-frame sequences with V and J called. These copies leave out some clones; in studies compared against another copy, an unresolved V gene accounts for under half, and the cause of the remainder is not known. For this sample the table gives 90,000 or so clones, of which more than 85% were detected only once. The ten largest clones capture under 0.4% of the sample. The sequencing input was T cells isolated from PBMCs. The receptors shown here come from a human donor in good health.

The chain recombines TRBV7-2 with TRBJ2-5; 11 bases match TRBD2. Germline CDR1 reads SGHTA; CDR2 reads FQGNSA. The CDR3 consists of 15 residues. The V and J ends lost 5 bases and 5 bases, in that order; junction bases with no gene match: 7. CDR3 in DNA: TGTGCCAGCAGCCCGCTAGCGGGAGGTAGGGAGACCCAGTACTTC. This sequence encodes CASSPLAGGRETQYF.

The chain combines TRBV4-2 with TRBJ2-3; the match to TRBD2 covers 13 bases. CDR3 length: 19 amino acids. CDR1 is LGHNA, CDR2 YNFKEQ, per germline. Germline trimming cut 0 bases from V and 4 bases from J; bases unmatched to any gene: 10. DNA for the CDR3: TGTGCCAGCAGCCAAGACCCAGGGACTAGCGGGATCTTCCCAGATACGCAGTATTTT. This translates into CASSQDPGTSGIFPDTQYF.

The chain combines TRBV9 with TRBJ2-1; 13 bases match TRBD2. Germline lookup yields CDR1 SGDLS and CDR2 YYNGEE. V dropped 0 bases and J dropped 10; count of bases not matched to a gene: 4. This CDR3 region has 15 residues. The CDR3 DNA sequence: TGTGCCAGCAGCGTAGTCGGGACTAGCGGGATAGAGCAGTTCTTC. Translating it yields CASSVVGTSGIEQFF.

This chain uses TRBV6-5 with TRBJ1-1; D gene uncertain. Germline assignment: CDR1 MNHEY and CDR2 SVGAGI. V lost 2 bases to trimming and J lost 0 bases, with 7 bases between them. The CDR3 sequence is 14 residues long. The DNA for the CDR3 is TGTGCCAGCAGTTACGCCGTAGTGAACACTGAAGCTTTCTTT. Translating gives CASSYAVVNTEAFF.

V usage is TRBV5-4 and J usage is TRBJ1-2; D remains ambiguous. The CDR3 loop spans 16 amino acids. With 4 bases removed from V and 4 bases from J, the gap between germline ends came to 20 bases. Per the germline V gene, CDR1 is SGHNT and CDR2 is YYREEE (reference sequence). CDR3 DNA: TGTGCCAGCAGCGGTCAAGGTAGCCAACCCATCTATGGCTACACCTTC. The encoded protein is CASSGQGSQPIYGYTF.

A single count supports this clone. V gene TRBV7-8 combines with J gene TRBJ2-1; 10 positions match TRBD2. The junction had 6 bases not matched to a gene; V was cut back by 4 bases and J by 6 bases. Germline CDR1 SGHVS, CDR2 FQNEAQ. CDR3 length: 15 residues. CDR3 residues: CASSSSGRASNEQFF. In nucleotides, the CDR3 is TGTGCCAGCAGCTCGAGCGGGAGGGCATCCAATGAGCAGTTCTTC.

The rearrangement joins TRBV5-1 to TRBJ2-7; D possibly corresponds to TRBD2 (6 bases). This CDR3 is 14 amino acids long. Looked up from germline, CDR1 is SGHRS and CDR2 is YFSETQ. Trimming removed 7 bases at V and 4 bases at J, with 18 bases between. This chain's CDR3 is CASQVGGGTYEQYF. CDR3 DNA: TGCGCCAGCCAGGTCGGGGGAGGAACTTACGAGCAGTACTTC.

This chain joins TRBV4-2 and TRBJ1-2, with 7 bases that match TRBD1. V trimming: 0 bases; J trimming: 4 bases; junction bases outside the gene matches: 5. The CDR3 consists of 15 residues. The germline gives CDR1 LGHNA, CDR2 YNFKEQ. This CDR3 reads CASSQDRDSFYGYTF. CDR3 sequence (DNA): TGTGCCAGCAGCCAAGATAGGGACAGCTTCTATGGCTACACCTTC.

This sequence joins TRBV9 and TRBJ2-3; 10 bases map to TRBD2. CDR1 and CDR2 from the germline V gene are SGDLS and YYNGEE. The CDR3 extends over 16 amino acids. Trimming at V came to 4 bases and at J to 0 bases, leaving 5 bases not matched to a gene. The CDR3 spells CASSPLAGGSTDTQYF. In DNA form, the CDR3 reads TGTGCCAGCAGCCCTTTAGCGGGAGGTAGCACAGATACGCAGTATTTT.